A selection of T cell receptor beta chains follows, all from one sample in a study of identical twins. Each CDR3 protein is one row after TCRdb ran MiXCR on the 5' RACE reads. The sample contains over 500,000 distinct CDR3 sequences, less than 25% of which appear only once. The data also belong to a second study, concerning T cells expressing NK-cell markers.

Sequencing was done on a sample of CD4+ T cells sorted from blood. These receptor sequences come from a woman in her late teens or twenties in good health. Each CDR3 is given with its conserved first and last residue. D genes are given only for firm matches. Rows may omit the clone size; those that give it use once, few, many or a size class.

D: TRBD2
V: TRBV6-2/TRBV6-3
J: TRBJ2-7
size: few
DNA: TGTGCCAGCAGGCGTGGTCTAGCGGGCGTCTACGAGCAGTACTTC
CDR3: CASRRGLAGVYEQYF

D: TRBD2
V: TRBV7-2
J: TRBJ2-1
size: few
DNA: TGTGCCAGCATCCTTTCCGGGACTAGCGGCACTCCTCGGTTCTTC
CDR3: CASILSGTSGTPRFF

D: TRBD2
V: TRBV24-1
J: TRBJ2-7
size: .
DNA: TGTGCCACCAGCCCAACGGGTCGCGGGGGGTACGAGCAGTACTTC
CDR3: CATSPTGRGGYEQYF

D: TRBD1
V: TRBV5-6
J: TRBJ1-6
size: .
DNA: TGTGCCAGCAACCTTCGGGCAGGGGGCCAAAATTCACCCCTCCACTTT
CDR3: CASNLRAGGQNSPLHF

D: .
V: TRBV6-2/TRBV6-3
J: TRBJ2-2
size: few
DNA: TGTGCCAGCAAGCCCCAGGGACGCAGCACCGGGGAGCTGTTTTTT
CDR3: CASKPQGRSTGELFF

D: TRBD2
V: TRBV7-2
J: TRBJ2-7
size: few
DNA: TGTGCCAGCAGCTCAGCTAGCGGGTTCTACGAGCAGTACTTC
CDR3: CASSSASGFYEQYF

D: .
V: TRBV20-1
J: TRBJ2-5
size: .
DNA: TGCAGTGCTAGAAACCATCCTCAAGAGACCCAGTACTTC
CDR3: CSARNHPQETQYF

D: TRBD1
V: TRBV10-3
J: TRBJ1-1
size: .
DNA: TGTGCCATCGGAGACAACAGGGGCACTGAAGCTTTCTTT
CDR3: CAIGDNRGTEAFF

D: .
V: TRBV11-2
J: TRBJ2-4
size: few
DNA: TGTGCCAGCAGCTTTGGCCTTCTAGCCAAAAACATTCAGTACTTC
CDR3: CASSFGLLAKNIQYF

D: .
V: TRBV28
J: TRBJ1-5
size: .
DNA: TGTGCCAGCACCCAACGCAATCAGCCCCAGCATTTT
CDR3: CASTQRNQPQHF

D: .
V: TRBV2
J: TRBJ2-3
size: .
DNA: TGTGCCAGCAGCAGGGGACCATCTGTAGATACGCAGTATTTT
CDR3: CASSRGPSVDTQYF

D: TRBD1
V: TRBV6-6
J: TRBJ1-2
size: .
DNA: TGTGCCAGCAGCCCTCGACAGGGCTGGGGCTACACCTTC
CDR3: CASSPRQGWGYTF

D: .
V: TRBV3-1
J: TRBJ1-2
size: many
DNA: TGTGCCAGCAGCCAAGAGGGGGCTAGAGGCTACACCTTC
CDR3: CASSQEGARGYTF

D: .
V: TRBV10-3
J: TRBJ1-1
size: .
DNA: TGTGCCATCAGTGGGGGGCTGAACACTGAAGCTTTCTTT
CDR3: CAISGGLNTEAFF

D: .
V: TRBV5-6
J: TRBJ1-6
size: many
DNA: TGTGCCAGCAGCTCGGGACGGGGGAATTCACCCCTCCACTTT
CDR3: CASSSGRGNSPLHF

D: TRBD1
V: TRBV5-1
J: TRBJ1-2
size: .
DNA: TGCGCCAGCAGCGGCGGGACAGGGGACGGTCGCGGCTACACCTTC
CDR3: CASSGGTGDGRGYTF

D: .
V: TRBV9
J: TRBJ1-6
size: .
DNA: TGTGCCAGCAGCGTAGATGGCGGCAGGGGCGCTTATTCACCCCTCCACTTT
CDR3: CASSVDGGRGAYSPLHF

D: .
V: TRBV29-1
J: TRBJ2-3
size: many
DNA: TGCAGCGTTGAAGATCGTATGAGACTCTCCACAGATACGCAGTATTTT
CDR3: CSVEDRMRLSTDTQYF

D: TRBD2
V: TRBV5-4
J: TRBJ2-1
size: .
DNA: TGTGCCAGCAGCCCCGGGACTAGCAGGGGCGATGAGCAGTTCTTC
CDR3: CASSPGTSRGDEQFF

D: .
V: TRBV7-2
J: TRBJ2-3
size: few
DNA: TGTGCCAGCAGCTTCTCCCGCGTCTCCCGCACAGATACGCAGTATTTT
CDR3: CASSFSRVSRTDTQYF

D: .
V: TRBV4-1
J: TRBJ1-2
size: .
DNA: TGCGCCAGCAGCCAAGTCGGTCAGGGCAAGGGGGGCTATGGCTACACCTTC
CDR3: CASSQVGQGKGGYGYTF

D: .
V: TRBV20-1
J: TRBJ2-3
size: few
DNA: TGCAGTGCTAGATACGGGAATGTGGCAGATACGCAGTATTTT
CDR3: CSARYGNVADTQYF

D: TRBD2
V: TRBV9
J: TRBJ2-1
size: many
DNA: TGTGCCAGCAGCGTTTTAGGGACTAACTCCTACAATGAGCAGTTCTTC
CDR3: CASSVLGTNSYNEQFF

D: .
V: TRBV20-1
J: TRBJ2-5
size: few
DNA: TGCAGTGCTAGGTTGGTAGCGGAGGAGACCCAGTACTTC
CDR3: CSARLVAEETQYF

D: TRBD1
V: TRBV6-6
J: TRBJ2-7
size: few
DNA: TGTGCCAGCACCAGACAGGGGGCCGAGCAGTACTTC
CDR3: CASTRQGAEQYF

D: .
V: TRBV28
J: TRBJ2-5
size: .
DNA: TGTGCCAGCAGGCCCGGGCGGGACAGCCTGTACCAAGAGACCCAGTACTTC
CDR3: CASRPGRDSLYQETQYF

D: .
V: TRBV9
J: TRBJ2-7
size: few
DNA: TGTGCCAGCAGCAGCCGGGACTTCGGGCACGAGCAGTACTTC
CDR3: CASSSRDFGHEQYF

D: .
V: TRBV6-2/TRBV6-3
J: TRBJ1-5
size: .
DNA: TGTGCCAGCGCCTCGGGGGCCAGCAATCAGCCCCAGCATTTT
CDR3: CASASGASNQPQHF